This TCR beta chain was recorded in a study of cytomegalovirus exposure and HLA in healthy donors. Study conclusions and caveats: CMV serostatus stood as the only immune exposure information on hand. It has been reported that TCR beta sequences accurately predicted the HLA-A and HLA-B alleles of most subjects. TRBV6-2, TRBV6-3 and some other V segments were unresolvable in 87-base-pair reads. Later analysis revealed greater clonal expansion in HLA-associated TCR beta chains than in equally common others.

A note on this clone: What it recognizes is unknown.

CDR3 length: 12 amino acids. Germline lookup yields CDR1 SGHKS and CDR2 YYEKEE (reference sequence). V lost 0 bases, J lost 4 bases, and 5 bases lay in between. PCR used 60 Vbeta primers and 13 Jbeta primers. Some clones are missing from TCRdb's copy, which holds only in-frame ones; the method was immunoSEQ multiplex PCR. This table has about 160,000 clones, around 74% appearing once. V usage is TRBV5-5 and J usage is TRBJ2-7; no clear D. This receptor was obtained from a female donor in good health and CMV-seronegative. What was sequenced was PBMCs. DNA for the CDR3: TGTGCCAGCAGCTTGGCGAGGTACGAGCAGTACTTC. This encodes CASSLARYEQYF.